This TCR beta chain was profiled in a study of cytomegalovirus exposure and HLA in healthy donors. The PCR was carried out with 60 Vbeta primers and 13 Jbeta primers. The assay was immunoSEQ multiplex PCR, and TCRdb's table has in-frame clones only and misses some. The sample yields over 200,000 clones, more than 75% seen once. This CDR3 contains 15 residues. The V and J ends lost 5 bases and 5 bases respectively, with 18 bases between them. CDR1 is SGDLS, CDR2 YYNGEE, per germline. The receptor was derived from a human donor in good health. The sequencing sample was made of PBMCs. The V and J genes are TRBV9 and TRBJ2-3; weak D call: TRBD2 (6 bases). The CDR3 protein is CASSPSALVGDTQYF. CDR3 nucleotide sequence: TGTGCCAGCAGTCCTAGCGCGCTTGTGGGAGATACGCAGTATTTT.